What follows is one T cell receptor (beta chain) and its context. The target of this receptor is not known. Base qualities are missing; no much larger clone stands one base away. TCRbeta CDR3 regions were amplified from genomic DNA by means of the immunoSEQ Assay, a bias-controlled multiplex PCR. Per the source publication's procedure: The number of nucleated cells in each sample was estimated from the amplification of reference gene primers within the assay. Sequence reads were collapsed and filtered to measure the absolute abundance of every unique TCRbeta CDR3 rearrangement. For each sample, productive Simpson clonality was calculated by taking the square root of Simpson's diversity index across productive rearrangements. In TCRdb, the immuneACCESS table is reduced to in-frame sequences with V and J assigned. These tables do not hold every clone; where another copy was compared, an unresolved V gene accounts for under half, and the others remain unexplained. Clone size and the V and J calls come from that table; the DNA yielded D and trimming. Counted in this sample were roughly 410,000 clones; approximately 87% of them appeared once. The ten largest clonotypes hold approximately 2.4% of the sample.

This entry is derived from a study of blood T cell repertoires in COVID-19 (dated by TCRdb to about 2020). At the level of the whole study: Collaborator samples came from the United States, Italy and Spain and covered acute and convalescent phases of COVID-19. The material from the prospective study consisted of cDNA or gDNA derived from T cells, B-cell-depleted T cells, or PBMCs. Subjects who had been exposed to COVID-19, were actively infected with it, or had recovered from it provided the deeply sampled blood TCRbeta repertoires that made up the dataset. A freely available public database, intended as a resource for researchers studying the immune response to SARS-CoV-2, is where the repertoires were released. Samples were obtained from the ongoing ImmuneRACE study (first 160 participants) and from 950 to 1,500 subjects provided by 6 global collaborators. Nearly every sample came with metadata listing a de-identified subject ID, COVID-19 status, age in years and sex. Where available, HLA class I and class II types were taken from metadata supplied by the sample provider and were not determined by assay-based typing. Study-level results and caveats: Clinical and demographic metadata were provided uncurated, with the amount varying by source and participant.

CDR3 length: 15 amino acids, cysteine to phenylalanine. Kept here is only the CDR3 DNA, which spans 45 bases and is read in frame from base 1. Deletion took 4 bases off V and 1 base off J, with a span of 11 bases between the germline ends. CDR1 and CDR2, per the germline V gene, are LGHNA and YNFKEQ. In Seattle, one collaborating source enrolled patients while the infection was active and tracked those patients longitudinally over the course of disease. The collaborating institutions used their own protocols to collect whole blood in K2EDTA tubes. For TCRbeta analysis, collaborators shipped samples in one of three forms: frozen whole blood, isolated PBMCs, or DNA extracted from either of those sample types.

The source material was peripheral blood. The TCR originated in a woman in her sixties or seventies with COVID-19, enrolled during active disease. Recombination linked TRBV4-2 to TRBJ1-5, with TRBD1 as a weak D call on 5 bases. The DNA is TGTGCCAGCAGCCCTGAAGGGGCAAGCAATCAGCCCCAGCATTTT. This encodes CASSPEGASNQPQHF.